The T cell receptor beta chain described here comes from a study of breast tumors, draining lymph nodes, adjacent tissues (dated by TCRdb to about 2016). Study-wide context: Breast cancer patients provided tumor, adjacent nontumor tissue and axillary lymph nodes, and the study compared the TCR beta repertoires across these three sources. In human breast cancer, the study set out to evaluate how tumor, surrounding tissue and draining lymph node repertoires relate to one another and whether T cells may move between these sites.

The CDR3 measures 15 amino acids from cysteine to phenylalanine. Left in the record is the CDR3 DNA by itself, 45 bases read in frame from the first base. Taken from the germline V gene (reference sequence), the CDR1 and CDR2 loops are WNHNN and SYGVQD. V gives up 2 bases and J gives up 9 bases, and the segment between their germline ends measures 17 bases. The sample was run on an Illumina HiSeq 2000. TCR beta chain libraries were generated by multiplex PCR amplification. High-throughput sequencing was used to analyze the amplified TCR beta chain products. TCRdb reworked the public reads: Q25 trimming with fastp, MiXCR clone assembly, productive beta chains retained. Rows are unified per CDR3 protein, each entry keeping the most common DNA and genes. The sample table lists around 140,000 distinct CDR3 sequences, less than 35% of them with a count of one. The leading ten clones occupy roughly 2.3% of the sample.

About this clonotype itself: The clone's antigen remains unknown. A single base separates this from a much larger clone, so it may be a read error.

Lymph node samples were obtained from the axillary draining lymph nodes of breast cancer patients. Overall study outcomes, separate from this receptor: Tumors showed preferential V and J gene usage, and their T-cell repertoire diversity fell below that of lymph nodes yet above that of nontumor tissue. The similarity between tumor and nontumor tissue repertoires was significantly greater in luminal-like breast cancer than in basal-like breast cancer. The data were considered consistent with the idea that most tumor T cells come from the lymph node and then expand in tumor tissue. The conclusion that tumor T cells originate in lymph nodes was framed as consistent with a hypothesis rather than directly demonstrated.

Sequencing used axillary lymph node tissue. The TCR was taken from a female donor with breast cancer. Some clones in this sample may be carry-over from other donors' samples. The chain is assembled from TRBV10-1 and TRBJ2-1; matching of 5 bases hints at TRBD1 as the D gene. CDR3 sequence: CASSEHGAKSSEQFF. In nucleotides, the sequence is TGCGCCAGCAGTGAGCATGGGGCCAAGAGCAGTGAGCAGTTCTTC.